These T cell receptor beta chains were read from a single sample in a study of T cell repertoires in cytomegalovirus infection. MiXCR, run by TCRdb on the reads, gives a single entry per CDR3 protein. The table includes around 290,000 distinct CDR3 sequences, about 23% detected once. The sequencing input was PBMCs. Receptors were obtained from a human donor in good health (CMV status not recorded). Some clones in this sample may be carry-over from other donors' samples. Both conserved end residues are part of each CDR3. Fields, in order: V gene, clone size, J gene, D gene, CDR3 protein, CDR3 DNA. The D gene is left open where the match is weak. Clone size is not always given. Where it is, it says once, few, many or a class for expanded clones.

V gene: TRBV11-2
clone size: many
J gene: TRBJ2-1
D gene: -
CDR3 protein: CASSLESSAEQFF
CDR3 DNA: TGTGCCAGCAGCTTAGAATCTTCGGCTGAGCAGTTCTTC

V gene: TRBV28
clone size: few
J gene: TRBJ1-1
D gene: -
CDR3 protein: CASTPPENTEAFF
CDR3 DNA: TGTGCCAGCACCCCCCCGGAGAACACTGAAGCTTTCTTT

V gene: TRBV6-2/TRBV6-3
clone size: few
J gene: TRBJ1-1
D gene: -
CDR3 protein: CASSYIMTGTEAFF
CDR3 DNA: TGTGCCAGCAGTTACATTATGACGGGCACTGAAGCTTTCTTT

V gene: TRBV12-3/TRBV12-4
clone size: -
J gene: TRBJ2-3
D gene: -
CDR3 protein: CASRGNIGGGASGNTDTQYF
CDR3 DNA: TGTGCCAGCAGAGGCAATATAGGGGGGGGGGCCTCTGGGAACACAGATACGCAGTATTTT

V gene: TRBV29-1
clone size: -
J gene: TRBJ1-1
D gene: -
CDR3 protein: CSVDSVLDHEAFF
CDR3 DNA: TGCAGCGTTGATTCAGTGTTGGACCATGAAGCTTTCTTT

V gene: TRBV12-3/TRBV12-4
clone size: many
J gene: TRBJ1-5
D gene: -
CDR3 protein: CASSSQGGNQPQHF
CDR3 DNA: TGTGCCAGCAGCTCACAGGGCGGCAATCAGCCCCAGCATTTT

V gene: TRBV12-3/TRBV12-4
clone size: few
J gene: TRBJ2-3
D gene: -
CDR3 protein: CASSSQGFGTQYF
CDR3 DNA: TGTGCCAGCAGTAGTCAGGGTTTCGGTACGCAGTATTTT

V gene: TRBV11-2
clone size: -
J gene: TRBJ2-7
D gene: TRBD1
CDR3 protein: CASSLDIGTGLKQYF
CDR3 DNA: TGTGCCAGCAGCTTAGATATTGGGACAGGGCTAAAGCAGTACTTC

V gene: TRBV7-9
clone size: -
J gene: TRBJ2-7
D gene: -
CDR3 protein: CASSRRDVSYEQYF
CDR3 DNA: TGTGCCAGCAGCCGCCGGGACGTGTCCTACGAGCAGTACTTC

V gene: TRBV7-2
clone size: many
J gene: TRBJ2-5
D gene: -
CDR3 protein: CASSRDQTGTQYF
CDR3 DNA: TGTGCCAGCAGCCGGGACCAGACGGGGACCCAGTACTTC

V gene: TRBV29-1
clone size: -
J gene: TRBJ2-1
D gene: -
CDR3 protein: CSVDDYRGPNEQFF
CDR3 DNA: TGCAGCGTTGACGACTACCGGGGGCCGAATGAGCAGTTCTTC

V gene: TRBV20-1
clone size: -
J gene: TRBJ1-3
D gene: -
CDR3 protein: CSARPGMGNTIYF
CDR3 DNA: TGCAGTGCTCGACCGGGAATGGGAAACACCATATATTTT

V gene: TRBV5-4
clone size: few
J gene: TRBJ2-1
D gene: -
CDR3 protein: CASSLGRNYNEQFF
CDR3 DNA: TGTGCCAGCAGCCTGGGACGGAATTACAATGAGCAGTTCTTC

V gene: TRBV7-9
clone size: few
J gene: TRBJ2-1
D gene: -
CDR3 protein: CASSVGTAKFF
CDR3 DNA: TGTGCCAGCAGCGTCGGGACTGCAAAGTTCTTC

V gene: TRBV18
clone size: -
J gene: TRBJ2-5
D gene: TRBD2
CDR3 protein: CASSPRSGGPTETQYF
CDR3 DNA: TGTGCCAGCTCACCAAGGAGCGGGGGGCCCACAGAGACCCAGTACTTC

V gene: TRBV7-2
clone size: many
J gene: TRBJ1-3
D gene: -
CDR3 protein: CASTTGIANTIYF
CDR3 DNA: TGTGCCAGCACTACAGGGATCGCGAACACCATATATTTT

V gene: TRBV30
clone size: -
J gene: TRBJ2-5
D gene: -
CDR3 protein: CAWSAKETQYF
CDR3 DNA: TGTGCCTGGAGTGCTAAGGAGACCCAGTACTTC

V gene: TRBV11-2
clone size: once
J gene: TRBJ2-7
D gene: TRBD2
CDR3 protein: CASIAGAGEQYF
CDR3 DNA: TGTGCCAGCATCGCGGGAGCTGGGGAGCAGTACTTC

V gene: TRBV5-1
clone size: few
J gene: TRBJ2-7
D gene: -
CDR3 protein: CASSLDQGNSEQYF
CDR3 DNA: TGCGCCAGCAGCTTGGATCAGGGAAACAGCGAGCAGTACTTC

V gene: TRBV7-6
clone size: many
J gene: TRBJ1-4
D gene: -
CDR3 protein: CASSTDRGGGAPEGLFF
CDR3 DNA: TGTGCCAGCAGCACCGACCGCGGCGGGGGAGCCCCCGAGGGACTGTTTTTT

V gene: TRBV6-1
clone size: -
J gene: TRBJ2-3
D gene: TRBD2
CDR3 protein: CASRAGVGADTQYF
CDR3 DNA: TGTGCCAGCAGGGCGGGAGTCGGGGCAGATACGCAGTATTTT

V gene: TRBV14
clone size: -
J gene: TRBJ2-1
D gene: TRBD2
CDR3 protein: CASSPTSGRTNEQFF
CDR3 DNA: TGTGCCAGCAGCCCCACTAGCGGGAGGACCAATGAGCAGTTCTTC

V gene: TRBV20-1
clone size: -
J gene: TRBJ2-7
D gene: -
CDR3 protein: CSAPSDSTYEQYF
CDR3 DNA: TGCAGTGCTCCTTCGGACTCCACCTACGAGCAGTACTTC

V gene: TRBV7-2
clone size: many
J gene: TRBJ2-1
D gene: TRBD2
CDR3 protein: CASSLVGAGGPYNEQFF
CDR3 DNA: TGTGCCAGCAGCTTAGTAGGAGCGGGGGGGCCTTACAATGAGCAGTTCTTC

V gene: TRBV7-2
clone size: many
J gene: TRBJ1-2
D gene: -
CDR3 protein: CASSSQGPGLYGYTF
CDR3 DNA: TGTGCCAGCAGCTCCCAGGGGCCCGGCCTCTATGGCTACACCTTC

V gene: TRBV7-2
clone size: many
J gene: TRBJ1-2
D gene: -
CDR3 protein: CASSPRTDGYTF
CDR3 DNA: TGTGCCAGCAGCCCGAGGACGGATGGCTACACCTTC

V gene: TRBV7-2
clone size: many
J gene: TRBJ2-5
D gene: -
CDR3 protein: CASSPPGAWETQYF
CDR3 DNA: TGTGCCAGCAGCCCCCCGGGGGCATGGGAGACCCAGTACTTC

V gene: TRBV29-1
clone size: many
J gene: TRBJ2-5
D gene: TRBD1
CDR3 protein: CSVDLGQGRGETQYF
CDR3 DNA: TGCAGCGTTGACTTGGGACAGGGGAGGGGAGAGACCCAGTACTTC

V gene: TRBV11-2
clone size: -
J gene: TRBJ2-3
D gene: -
CDR3 protein: CASSLGPSFNF
CDR3 DNA: TGTGCCAGCAGCTTAGGTCCTAGCTTCAATTTT

V gene: TRBV20-1
clone size: many
J gene: TRBJ2-5
D gene: -
CDR3 protein: CSARAGSGQETQYF
CDR3 DNA: TGCAGTGCCCGAGCAGGTAGCGGCCAAGAGACCCAGTACTTC

V gene: TRBV5-4
clone size: few
J gene: TRBJ1-4
D gene: -
CDR3 protein: CASSLKGRRGEKLFF
CDR3 DNA: TGTGCCAGCAGCTTGAAGGGCAGGCGGGGTGAAAAACTGTTTTTT

V gene: TRBV3-1
clone size: few
J gene: TRBJ2-7
D gene: -
CDR3 protein: CASTQNGAGDNEQYF
CDR3 DNA: TGTGCCAGCACCCAAAACGGGGCAGGGGACAACGAGCAGTACTTC

V gene: TRBV9
clone size: many
J gene: TRBJ2-1
D gene: TRBD2
CDR3 protein: CASSAGLAGYNEQFF
CDR3 DNA: TGTGCCAGCAGCGCGGGACTAGCGGGATACAATGAGCAGTTCTTC

V gene: TRBV6-2/TRBV6-3
clone size: few
J gene: TRBJ2-2
D gene: TRBD2
CDR3 protein: CASSLGLAGLNTGELFF
CDR3 DNA: TGTGCCAGCAGCCTTGGACTAGCGGGGCTGAACACCGGGGAGCTGTTTTTT

V gene: TRBV28
clone size: few
J gene: TRBJ2-3
D gene: -
CDR3 protein: CASSLPGTGTQYF
CDR3 DNA: TGTGCCAGCAGTCTCCCGGGTACCGGTACGCAGTATTTT

V gene: TRBV6-6
clone size: -
J gene: TRBJ1-5
D gene: TRBD1
CDR3 protein: CASSFGQGVQPQHF
CDR3 DNA: TGTGCCAGCAGTTTTGGACAGGGCGTTCAGCCCCAGCATTTT

V gene: TRBV5-1
clone size: -
J gene: TRBJ1-1
D gene: -
CDR3 protein: CASSETLDTEAFF
CDR3 DNA: TGCGCCAGCAGCGAGACACTGGACACTGAAGCTTTCTTT

V gene: TRBV12-3/TRBV12-4
clone size: few
J gene: TRBJ2-3
D gene: TRBD1
CDR3 protein: CASSLGQGVTDTQYF
CDR3 DNA: TGTGCCAGCAGTTTGGGGCAGGGGGTCACAGATACGCAGTATTTT